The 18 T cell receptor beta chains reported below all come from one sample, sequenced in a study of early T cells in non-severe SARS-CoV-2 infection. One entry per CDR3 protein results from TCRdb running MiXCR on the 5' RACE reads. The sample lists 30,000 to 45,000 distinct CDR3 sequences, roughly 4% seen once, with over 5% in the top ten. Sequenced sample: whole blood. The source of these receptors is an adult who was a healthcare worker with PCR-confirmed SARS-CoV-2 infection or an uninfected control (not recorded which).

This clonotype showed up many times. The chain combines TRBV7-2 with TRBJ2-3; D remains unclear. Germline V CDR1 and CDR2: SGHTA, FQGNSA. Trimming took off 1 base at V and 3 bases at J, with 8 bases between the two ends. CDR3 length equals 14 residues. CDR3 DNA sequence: TGTGCCAGCAGCTTAGTCAACCCGACAGATACGCAGTATTTT. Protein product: CASSLVNPTDTQYF.

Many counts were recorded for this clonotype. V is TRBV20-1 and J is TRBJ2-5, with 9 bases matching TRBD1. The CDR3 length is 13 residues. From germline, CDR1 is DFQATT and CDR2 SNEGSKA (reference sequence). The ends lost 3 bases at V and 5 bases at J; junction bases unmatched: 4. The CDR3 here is CSARVGQGETQYF. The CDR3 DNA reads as TGCAGTGCTAGGGTTGGACAGGGGGAGACCCAGTACTTC.

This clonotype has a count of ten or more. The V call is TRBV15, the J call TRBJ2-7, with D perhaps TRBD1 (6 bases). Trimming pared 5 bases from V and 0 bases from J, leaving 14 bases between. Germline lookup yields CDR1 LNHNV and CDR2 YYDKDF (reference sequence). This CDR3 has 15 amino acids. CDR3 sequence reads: CATSGTGLDSYEQYF. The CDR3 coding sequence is TGTGCCACCAGCGGCACAGGGCTTGACTCCTACGAGCAGTACTTC.

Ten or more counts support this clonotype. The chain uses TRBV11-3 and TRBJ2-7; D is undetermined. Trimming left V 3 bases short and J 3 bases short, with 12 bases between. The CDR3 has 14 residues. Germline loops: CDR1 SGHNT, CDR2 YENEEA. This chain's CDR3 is CASSFGRQLYEQYF. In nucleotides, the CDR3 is TGTGCCAGCAGCTTCGGTAGGCAACTCTACGAGCAGTACTTC.

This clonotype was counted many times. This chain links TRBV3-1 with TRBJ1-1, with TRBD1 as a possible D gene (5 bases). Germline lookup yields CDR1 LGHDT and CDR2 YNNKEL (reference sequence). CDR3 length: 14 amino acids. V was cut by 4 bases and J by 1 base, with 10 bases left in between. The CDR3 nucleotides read TGTGCCAGCAGCCCTGCCACAGGGAACACTGAAGCTTTCTTT. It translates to CASSPATGNTEAFF.

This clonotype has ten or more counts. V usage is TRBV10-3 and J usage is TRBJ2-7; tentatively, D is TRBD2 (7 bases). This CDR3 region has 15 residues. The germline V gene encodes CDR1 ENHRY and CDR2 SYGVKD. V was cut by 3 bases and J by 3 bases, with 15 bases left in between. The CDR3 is CAISDGRDTLYEQYF. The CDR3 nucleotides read TGTGCCATCAGTGATGGGAGGGACACCCTCTACGAGCAGTACTTC.

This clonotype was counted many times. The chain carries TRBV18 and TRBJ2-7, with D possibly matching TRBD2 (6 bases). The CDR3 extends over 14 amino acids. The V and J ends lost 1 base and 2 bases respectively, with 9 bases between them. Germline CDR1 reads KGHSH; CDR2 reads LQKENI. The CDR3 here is CASSPRDLTYEQYF. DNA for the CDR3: TGTGCCAGCTCACCACGGGACTTAACCTACGAGCAGTACTTC.

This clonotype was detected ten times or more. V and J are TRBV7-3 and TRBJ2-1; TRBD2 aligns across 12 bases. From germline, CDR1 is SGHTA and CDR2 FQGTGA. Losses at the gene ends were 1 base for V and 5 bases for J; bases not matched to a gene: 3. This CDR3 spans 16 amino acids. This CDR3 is CASSLRLAGDDNEQFF. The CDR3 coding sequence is TGTGCCAGCAGCTTAAGACTAGCGGGAGATGACAATGAGCAGTTCTTC. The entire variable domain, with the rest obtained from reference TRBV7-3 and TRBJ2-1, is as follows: GAGVSQTPSNKVTEKGKYVELRCDPISGHTALYWYRQSLGQGPEFLIYFQGTGAADDSGLPNDRFFAVRPEGSVSTLKIQRTERGDSAVYLCASSLRLAGDDNEQFFGPGTRLTVL.

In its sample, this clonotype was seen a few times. CDR3 region: CASSLASGKADTQYF. The CDR3 bases are TGCGCCAGCAGCTTGGCCAGCGGGAAGGCAGATACGCAGTATTTT. V is TRBV5-1 and J is TRBJ2-3; 7 nucleotides align to TRBD2. The CDR3 length is 15 residues. Germline-derived CDR1 and CDR2 are SGHRS and YFSETQ. V lost 0 bases, J lost 4 bases, and 5 bases stayed unmatched.

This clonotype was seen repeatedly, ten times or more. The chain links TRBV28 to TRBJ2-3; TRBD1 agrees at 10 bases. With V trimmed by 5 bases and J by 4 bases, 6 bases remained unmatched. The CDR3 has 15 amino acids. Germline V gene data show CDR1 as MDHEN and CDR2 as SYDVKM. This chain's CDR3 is CASSTPGQGPDTQYF. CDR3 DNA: TGTGCCAGCAGTACGCCGGGACAGGGGCCAGATACGCAGTATTTT.

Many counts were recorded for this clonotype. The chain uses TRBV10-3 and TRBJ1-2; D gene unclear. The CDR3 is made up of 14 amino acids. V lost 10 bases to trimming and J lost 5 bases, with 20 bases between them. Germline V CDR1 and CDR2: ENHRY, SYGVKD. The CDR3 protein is CATLRQSFGYGYTF. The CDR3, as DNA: TGTGCCACCCTTCGGCAGTCCTTCGGGTATGGCTACACCTTC.

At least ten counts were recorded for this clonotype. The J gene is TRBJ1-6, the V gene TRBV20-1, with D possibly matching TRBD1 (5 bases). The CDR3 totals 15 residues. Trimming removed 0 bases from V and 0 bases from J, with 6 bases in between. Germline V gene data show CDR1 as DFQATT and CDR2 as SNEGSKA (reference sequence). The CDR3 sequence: CSAREDSSYNSPLHF. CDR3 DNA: TGCAGTGCTAGAGAAGACAGCTCCTATAATTCACCCCTCCACTTT.

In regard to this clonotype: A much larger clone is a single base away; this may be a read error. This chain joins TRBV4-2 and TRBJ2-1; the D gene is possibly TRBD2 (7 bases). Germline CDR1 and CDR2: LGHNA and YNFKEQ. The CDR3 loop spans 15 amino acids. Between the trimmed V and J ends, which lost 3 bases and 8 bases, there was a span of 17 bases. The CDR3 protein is CASSHVGGQVDEQFF. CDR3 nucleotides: TGTGCCAGCAGCCACGTGGGGGGGCAGGTCGATGAGCAGTTCTTC.

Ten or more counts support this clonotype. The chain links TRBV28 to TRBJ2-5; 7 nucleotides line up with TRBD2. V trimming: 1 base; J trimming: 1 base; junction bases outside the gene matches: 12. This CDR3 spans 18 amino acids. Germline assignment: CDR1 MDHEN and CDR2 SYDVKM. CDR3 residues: CASSLSRGLGTIQETQYF. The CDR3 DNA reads TGTGCCAGCAGTTTATCAAGAGGATTAGGGACTATCCAAGAGACCCAGTACTTC.

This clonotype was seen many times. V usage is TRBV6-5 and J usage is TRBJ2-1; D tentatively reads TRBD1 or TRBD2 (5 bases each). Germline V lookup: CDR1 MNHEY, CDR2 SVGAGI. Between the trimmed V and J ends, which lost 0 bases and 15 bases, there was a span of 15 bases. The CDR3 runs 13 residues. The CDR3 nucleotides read TGTGCCAGCAGTTACTCGACGGGGACCCTTTTGTTCTTC. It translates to CASSYSTGTLLFF.

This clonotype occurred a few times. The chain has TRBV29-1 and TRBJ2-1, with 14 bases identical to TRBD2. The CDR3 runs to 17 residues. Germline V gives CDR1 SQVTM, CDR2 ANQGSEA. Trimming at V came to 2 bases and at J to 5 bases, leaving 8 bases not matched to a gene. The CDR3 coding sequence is TGCAGCGTTGAAAGTGCAGCGGGACTAGCGGGGGACAATGAGCAGTTCTTC. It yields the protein CSVESAAGLAGDNEQFF.

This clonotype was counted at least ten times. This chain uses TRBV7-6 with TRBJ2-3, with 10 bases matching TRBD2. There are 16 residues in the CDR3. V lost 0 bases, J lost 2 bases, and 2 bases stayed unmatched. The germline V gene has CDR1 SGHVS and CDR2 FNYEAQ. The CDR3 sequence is CASSLATSGYTDTQYF. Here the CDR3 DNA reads TGTGCCAGCAGCTTAGCGACTAGCGGGTACACAGATACGCAGTATTTT.

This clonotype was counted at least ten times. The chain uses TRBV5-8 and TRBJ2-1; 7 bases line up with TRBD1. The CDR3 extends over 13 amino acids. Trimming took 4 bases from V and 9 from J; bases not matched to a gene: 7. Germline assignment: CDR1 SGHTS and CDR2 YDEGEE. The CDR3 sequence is CASSHNDRAEQFF. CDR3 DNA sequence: TGTGCCAGCAGCCACAACGACAGGGCTGAGCAGTTCTTC. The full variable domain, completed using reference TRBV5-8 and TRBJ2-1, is EAGVTQSPTHLIKTRGQQATLRCSPISGHTSVYWYQQALGLGLQFLLWYDEGEERNRGNFPPRFSGRQFPNYSSELNVNALELEDSALYLCASSHNDRAEQFFGPGTRLTVL.